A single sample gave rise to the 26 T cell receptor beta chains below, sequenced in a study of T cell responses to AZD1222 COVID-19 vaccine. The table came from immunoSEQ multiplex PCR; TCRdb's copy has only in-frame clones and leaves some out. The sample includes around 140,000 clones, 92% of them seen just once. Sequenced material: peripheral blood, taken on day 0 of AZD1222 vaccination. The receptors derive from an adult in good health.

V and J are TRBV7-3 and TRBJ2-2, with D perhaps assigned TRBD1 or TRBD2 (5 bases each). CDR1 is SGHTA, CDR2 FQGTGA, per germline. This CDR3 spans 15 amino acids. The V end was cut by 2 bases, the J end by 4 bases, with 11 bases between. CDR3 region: CASSLRGIGTGELFF. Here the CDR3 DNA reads TGTGCCAGCAGCTTACGGGGCATCGGCACCGGGGAGCTGTTTTTT.

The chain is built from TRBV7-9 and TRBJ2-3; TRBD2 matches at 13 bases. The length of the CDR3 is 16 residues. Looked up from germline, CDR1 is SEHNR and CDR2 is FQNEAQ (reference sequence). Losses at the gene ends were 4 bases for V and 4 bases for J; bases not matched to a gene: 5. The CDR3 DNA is TGTGCCAGCAGCTCCCGGACTAGCGGGAGAGCAGATACGCAGTATTTT. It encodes CASSSRTSGRADTQYF.

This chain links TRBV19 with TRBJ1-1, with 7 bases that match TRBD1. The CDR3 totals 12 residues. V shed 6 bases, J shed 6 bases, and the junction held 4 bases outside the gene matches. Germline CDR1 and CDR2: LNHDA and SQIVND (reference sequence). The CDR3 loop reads CASRTGFSEAFF. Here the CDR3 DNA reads TGTGCCAGTAGGACAGGGTTTTCTGAAGCTTTCTTT.

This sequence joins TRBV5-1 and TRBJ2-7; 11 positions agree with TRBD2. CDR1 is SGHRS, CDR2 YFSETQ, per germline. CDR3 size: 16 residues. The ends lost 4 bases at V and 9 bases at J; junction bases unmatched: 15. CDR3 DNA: TGCGCCAGCAGCACTGGACTAGCGGGCGTTCCGAGAGGGCAGTACTTC. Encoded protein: CASSTGLAGVPRGQYF.

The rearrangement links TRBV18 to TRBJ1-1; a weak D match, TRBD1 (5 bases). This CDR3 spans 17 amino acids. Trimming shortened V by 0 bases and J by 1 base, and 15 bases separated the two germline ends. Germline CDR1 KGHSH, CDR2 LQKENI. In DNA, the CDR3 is TGTGCCAGCTCACCACCGAGGGGAGACCAATCGAACACTGAAGCTTTCTTT. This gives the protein CASSPPRGDQSNTEAFF.

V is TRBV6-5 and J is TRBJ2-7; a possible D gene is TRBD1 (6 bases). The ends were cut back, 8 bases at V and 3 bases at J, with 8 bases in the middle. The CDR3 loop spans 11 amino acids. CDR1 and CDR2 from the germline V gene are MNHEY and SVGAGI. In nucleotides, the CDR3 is TGTGCCAGCGGCAGGGGCTACGAGCAGTACTTC. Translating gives CASGRGYEQYF.

This chain's CDR3 is CASSERARVDEKLFF. The CDR3 nucleotides read TGTGCCAGCAGTGAAAGGGCCAGGGTGGATGAAAAACTGTTTTTT. The chain carries TRBV6-1 and TRBJ1-4; the D gene is possibly TRBD1 (5 bases). V gave up 2 bases and J gave up 6 bases, with 13 bases separating them. This CDR3 region has 15 residues. Germline lookup yields CDR1 MNHNS and CDR2 SASEGT.

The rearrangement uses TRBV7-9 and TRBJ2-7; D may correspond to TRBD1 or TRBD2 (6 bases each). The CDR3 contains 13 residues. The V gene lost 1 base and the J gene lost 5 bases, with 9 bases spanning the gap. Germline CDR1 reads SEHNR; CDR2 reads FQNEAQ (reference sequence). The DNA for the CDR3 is TGTGCCAGCAGCTTAGAGGGGGGAGACGAGCAGTACTTC. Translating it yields CASSLEGGDEQYF.

In nucleotides, the CDR3 is TGTGCCAGCTCACCTGACAGAGGAGGTGAAAAACTGTTTTTT. Translation gives CASSPDRGGEKLFF. This chain joins TRBV18 and TRBJ1-4, with D perhaps matching TRBD1 (5 bases). V lost 3 bases to trimming and J lost 7 bases, with 12 bases between them. This CDR3 is 14 amino acids long. Germline values: CDR1 KGHSH, CDR2 LQKENI.

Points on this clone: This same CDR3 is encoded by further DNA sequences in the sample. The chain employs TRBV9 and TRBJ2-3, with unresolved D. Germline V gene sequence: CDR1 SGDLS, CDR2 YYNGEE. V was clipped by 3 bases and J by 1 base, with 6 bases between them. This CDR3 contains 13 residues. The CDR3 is CASSAGGTDTQYF. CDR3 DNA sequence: TGTGCCAGCAGCGCTGGGGGCACAGATACGCAGTATTTT.

The CDR3 coding sequence is TGTGCCAGCAGCAAACAGGGGGACAACACTGAAGCTTTCTTT. This gives the protein CASSKQGDNTEAFF. The rearrangement uses TRBV7-3 and TRBJ1-1; the match to TRBD1 covers 8 bases. The CDR3 runs to 14 residues. Trimming removed 5 bases from V and 2 bases from J; junction bases left unmatched: 4. In germline, CDR1 is SGHTA, CDR2 FQGTGA.

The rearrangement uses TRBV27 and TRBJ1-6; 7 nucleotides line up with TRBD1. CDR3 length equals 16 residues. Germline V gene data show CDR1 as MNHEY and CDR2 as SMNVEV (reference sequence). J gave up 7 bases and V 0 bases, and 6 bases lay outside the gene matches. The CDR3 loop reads CASSLSSAGGNSPLHF. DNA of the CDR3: TGTGCCAGCAGTTTATCGTCTGCAGGGGGGAATTCACCCCTCCACTTT.

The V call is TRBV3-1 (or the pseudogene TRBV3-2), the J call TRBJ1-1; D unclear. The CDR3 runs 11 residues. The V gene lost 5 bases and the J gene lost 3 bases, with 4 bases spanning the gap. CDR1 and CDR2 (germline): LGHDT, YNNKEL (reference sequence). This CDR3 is CASSIDTEAFF. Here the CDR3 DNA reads TGTGCCAGCAGCATCGACACTGAAGCTTTCTTT.

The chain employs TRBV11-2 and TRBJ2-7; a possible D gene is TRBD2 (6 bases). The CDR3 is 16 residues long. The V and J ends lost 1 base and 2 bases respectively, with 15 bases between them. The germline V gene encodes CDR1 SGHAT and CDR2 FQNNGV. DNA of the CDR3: TGTGCCAGCAGCTTAGTAGGCGGGGCCTCTACCTACGAGCAGTACTTC. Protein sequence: CASSLVGGASTYEQYF.

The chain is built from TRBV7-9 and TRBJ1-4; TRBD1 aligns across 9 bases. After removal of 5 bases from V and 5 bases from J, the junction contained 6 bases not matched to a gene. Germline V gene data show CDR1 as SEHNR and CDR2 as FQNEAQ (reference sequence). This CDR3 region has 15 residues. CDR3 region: CASSKDRGLNEKLFF. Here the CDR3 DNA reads TGTGCCAGCAGCAAGGACAGGGGTCTAAATGAAAAACTGTTTTTT.

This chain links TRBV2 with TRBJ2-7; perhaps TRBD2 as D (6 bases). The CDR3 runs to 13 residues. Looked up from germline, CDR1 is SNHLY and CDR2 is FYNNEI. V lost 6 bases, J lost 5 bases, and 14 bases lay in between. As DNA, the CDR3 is TGTGCCAGCAGGCTAGCGCCGGGGAACGAGCAGTACTTC. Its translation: CASRLAPGNEQYF.

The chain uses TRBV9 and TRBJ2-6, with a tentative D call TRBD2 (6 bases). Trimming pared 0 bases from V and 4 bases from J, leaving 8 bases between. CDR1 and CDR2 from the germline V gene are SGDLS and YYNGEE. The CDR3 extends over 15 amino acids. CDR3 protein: CASSVAGAGANVLTF. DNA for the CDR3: TGTGCCAGCAGCGTAGCGGGAGCCGGGGCCAACGTCCTGACTTTC.

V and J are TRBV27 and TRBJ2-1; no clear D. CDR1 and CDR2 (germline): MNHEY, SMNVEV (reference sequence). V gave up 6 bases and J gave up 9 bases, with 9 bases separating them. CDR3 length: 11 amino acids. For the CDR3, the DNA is TGTGCCAGCAGCTTACGAGGTGAGCAGTTCTTC. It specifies CASSLRGEQFF.

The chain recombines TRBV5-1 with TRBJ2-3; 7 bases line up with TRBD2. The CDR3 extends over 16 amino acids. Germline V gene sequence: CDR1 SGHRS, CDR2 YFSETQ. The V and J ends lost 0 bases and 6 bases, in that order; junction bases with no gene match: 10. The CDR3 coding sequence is TGCGCCAGCAGCTTGGAGGGCTGGACTAGAGAGGATACGCAGTATTTT. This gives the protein CASSLEGWTREDTQYF.

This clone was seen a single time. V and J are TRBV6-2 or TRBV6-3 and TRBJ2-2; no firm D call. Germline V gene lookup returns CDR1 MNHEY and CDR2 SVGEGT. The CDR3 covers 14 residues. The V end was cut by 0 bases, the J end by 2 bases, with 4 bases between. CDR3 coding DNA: TGTGCCAGCAGTTACTCGGGCAACACCGGGGAGCTGTTTTTT. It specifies CASSYSGNTGELFF.

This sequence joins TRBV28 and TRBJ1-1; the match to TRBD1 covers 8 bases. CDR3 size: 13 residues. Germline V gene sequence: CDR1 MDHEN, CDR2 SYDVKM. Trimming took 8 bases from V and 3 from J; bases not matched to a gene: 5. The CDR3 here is CASDRGRDTEAFF. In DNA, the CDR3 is TGTGCCAGCGACAGGGGCAGGGACACTGAAGCTTTCTTT.

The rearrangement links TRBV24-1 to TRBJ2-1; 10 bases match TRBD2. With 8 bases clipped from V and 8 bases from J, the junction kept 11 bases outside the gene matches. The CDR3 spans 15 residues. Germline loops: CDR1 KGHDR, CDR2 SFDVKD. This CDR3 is CATTHGGLATDEQFF. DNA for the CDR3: TGTGCCACCACCCACGGGGGACTAGCGACCGATGAGCAGTTCTTC.

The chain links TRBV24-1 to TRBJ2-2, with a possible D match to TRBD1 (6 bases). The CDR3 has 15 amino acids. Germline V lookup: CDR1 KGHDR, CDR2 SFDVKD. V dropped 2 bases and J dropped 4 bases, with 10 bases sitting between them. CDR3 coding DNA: TGTGCCACCAGTGATTCCAGGGGCCCCACCGGGGAGCTGTTTTTT. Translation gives CATSDSRGPTGELFF.

The CDR3 bases are TGTGCCACCAGTCGTGGGGGAGAAGAGACCCAGTACTTC. Protein sequence: CATSRGGEETQYF. The chain recombines TRBV24-1 with TRBJ2-5, with D perhaps given as TRBD1 or TRBD2 (5 bases each). V lost 6 bases, J lost 3 bases, and 10 bases lay in between. CDR1 and CDR2 from the germline V gene are KGHDR and SFDVKD. CDR3 length: 13 amino acids.

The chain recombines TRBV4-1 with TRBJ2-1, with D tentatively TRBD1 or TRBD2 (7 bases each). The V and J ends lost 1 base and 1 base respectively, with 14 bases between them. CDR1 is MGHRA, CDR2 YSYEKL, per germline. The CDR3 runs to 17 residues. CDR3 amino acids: CASSQGGRGLSYNEQFF. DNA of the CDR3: TGCGCCAGCAGCCAAGGGGGGAGGGGGCTGTCCTACAATGAGCAGTTCTTC.

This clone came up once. DNA for the CDR3: TGTGCCAGCTCACCCCGTTTGGTTACAGGGGGAAGCGCTGAAGCTTTCTTT. This gives the protein CASSPRLVTGGSAEAFF. This chain connects TRBV18 to TRBJ1-1; 8 bases match TRBD1. This CDR3 contains 17 residues. Germline assignment: CDR1 KGHSH and CDR2 LQKENI. The ends lost 3 bases at V and 6 bases at J; junction bases unmatched: 15.